A single TCR beta chain is shown here with its context. The record originates from a study of blood T cell repertoires in COVID-19. Repertoires were generated with immunoSEQ multiplex PCR, while TCRdb's copy carries only in-frame clones and drops some. The profile shows about 390,000 clones, more than 75% of them singletons. The participants were between about 18 and 90 years old and came from under 25 US areas. In assigning cohorts, the study relied on participant-reported clinical history. Material: PBMCs or T cells enriched from blood (not recorded which). The sequence derives from a woman in her fifties or sixties who had recovered from COVID-19.

The CDR3 DNA follows: TGTGCCAGTAGCTGGGACAGCTTAAACACCGGGGAGCTGTTTTTT. Its protein product is CASSWDSLNTGELFF. V gene TRBV19 combines with J gene TRBJ2-2; 7 bases line up with TRBD1. The CDR3 runs 15 residues. The trim removed 6 bases at V and 2 bases at J, leaving 6 bases unmatched. Germline CDR1 reads LNHDA; CDR2 reads SQIVND (reference sequence).